This T cell receptor beta chain was sequenced during a study of blood T cell repertoires in COVID-19. Across the study: Acute-phase and convalescent COVID-19 samples originated in the United States, Italy and Spain. PBMCs, B-cell-depleted T cells, or T cells were the source of the cDNA or gDNA that made up the material.

Measured with immunoSEQ multiplex PCR; TCRdb has only the in-frame clones, and not every one. The profile shows 100,000 to 150,000 clones, about 79% of them singletons. This clone was detected only a few times. The CDR3 is 15 amino acids. The V and J ends lost 4 bases and 5 bases, in that order; junction bases with no gene match: 10. CDR1 and CDR2 from the germline V gene are KGHSY and FQNENV. This sequence was found in a woman aged 45-60 years with acute or convalescent COVID-19. This chain joins TRBV16 and TRBJ1-1, with 7 bases aligning to TRBD1. The sequenced sample consisted of peripheral blood. The CDR3 here is CASSRQGWELTEAFF. CDR3 in DNA: TGTGCCAGCAGCCGACAGGGTTGGGAATTGACTGAAGCTTTCTTT.